This is a list of T cell receptor beta chains from one sample in a study of blood T cell repertoires in COVID-19. The data were produced by immunoSEQ multiplex PCR, yet TCRdb's version contains in-frame clones alone and is incomplete. The sample lists some 170,000 clones, around 80% occurring once. Sequencing was done on a sample of PBMCs or T cells enriched from blood (not recorded which). Every receptor here comes from a woman in her fifties or sixties who had recovered from COVID-19. The CDR3 runs from the conserved cysteine through the conserved F or W. D genes are given only for firm matches. The size of a clone is reported for some rows only, either as once, few or many, or as a class for expanded clones.

D gene	V gene	J gene	clone size	CDR3 protein	CDR3 DNA
NA	TRBV12-3/TRBV12-4	TRBJ2-1	NA	CASTPDSPNEQFF	TGTGCCAGCACCCCGGATAGCCCCAATGAGCAGTTCTTC
TRBD2	TRBV5-4	TRBJ2-1	NA	CASSLDTTGGLPRDPEQFF	TGTGCCAGCAGCTTGGATACGACGGGAGGTCTCCCCAGGGACCCTGAGCAGTTCTTC
NA	TRBV27	TRBJ1-1	many	CASSLILNTEAFF	TGTGCCAGCAGCCTAATTTTGAACACTGAAGCTTTCTTT
NA	TRBV6-5	TRBJ1-1	NA	CASSNRYTEAFF	TGTGCCAGCAGCAACAGGTACACTGAAGCTTTCTTT
TRBD1	TRBV28	TRBJ2-7	NA	CASSLPGQGTYEQYF	TGTGCCAGCAGTCTCCCGGGACAGGGGACCTACGAGCAGTACTTC
NA	TRBV5-1	TRBJ2-3	once	CASTSGGSTDTQYF	TGCGCCAGCACAAGCGGAGGTAGCACAGATACGCAGTATTTT
TRBD2	TRBV24-1	TRBJ2-3	NA	CATSDSSGSAADTQYF	TGTGCCACCAGTGATTCTAGCGGGAGTGCCGCAGATACGCAGTATTTT
NA	TRBV28	TRBJ1-2	NA	CASSFLRHGRANYGYTF	TGTGCCAGCAGTTTCTTGCGTCATGGGAGAGCTAACTATGGCTACACCTTC
TRBD1	TRBV9	TRBJ2-5	NA	CASSFRDRRSETQYF	TGTGCCAGCAGCTTCCGGGACAGGAGATCGGAGACCCAGTACTTC
TRBD1	TRBV3-1/TRBV3-2	TRBJ1-1	NA	CASSHLLGQGMNTEAFF	TGTGCCAGCAGCCATCTCCTAGGACAGGGAATGAACACTGAAGCTTTCTTT
TRBD1	TRBV6-5	TRBJ1-1	NA	CASRRTGGSTEAFF	TGTGCCAGCAGACGGACAGGGGGTAGCACTGAAGCTTTCTTT
TRBD1	TRBV6-5	TRBJ2-7	NA	CASRGQVTYEQYF	TGTGCCAGCAGAGGACAGGTGACCTACGAGCAGTACTTC
NA	TRBV11-2	TRBJ2-7	NA	CASSLVHYEQYF	TGTGCCAGCAGCTTAGTCCACTACGAGCAGTACTTC
TRBD1	TRBV19	TRBJ1-1	NA	CASSAADRGFLNTEAFF	TGTGCCAGTAGCGCCGCCGACAGGGGTTTCCTGAACACTGAAGCTTTCTTT
TRBD1	TRBV27	TRBJ2-1	NA	CASSIPGQGNNEQFF	TGTGCCAGCAGTATTCCGGGACAGGGAAACAATGAGCAGTTCTTC
TRBD2	TRBV4-1	TRBJ2-1	NA	CASSQTGTSAIWQFF	TGCGCCAGCAGCCAAACCGGGACTAGCGCCATATGGCAGTTCTTC
TRBD1	TRBV13	TRBJ1-1	NA	CASSKRDRGNTEAFF	TGTGCCAGCAGCAAAAGGGACAGGGGGAACACTGAAGCTTTCTTT
NA	TRBV4-2	TRBJ2-1	NA	CASSQDRSIYNEQFF	TGTGCCAGCAGCCAAGATCGGAGTATCTACAATGAGCAGTTCTTC
NA	TRBV28	TRBJ2-7	NA	CASSKGARGAYEQYF	TGTGCCAGCAGCAAGGGGGCGAGGGGGGCCTACGAGCAGTACTTC
NA	TRBV18	TRBJ2-7	NA	CASSPQGDAYEQYF	TGTGCCAGCTCACCACAGGGAGACGCCTACGAGCAGTACTTC
TRBD2	TRBV5-1	TRBJ2-1	NA	CASSIGVAGHNEQFF	TGCGCCAGCAGCATCGGGGTAGCGGGGCACAATGAGCAGTTCTTC
NA	TRBV6-2/TRBV6-3	TRBJ1-2	NA	CASSYLQVSGYTF	TGTGCCAGCAGTTACCTGCAGGTCTCTGGCTACACCTTC
TRBD1	TRBV28	TRBJ1-6	NA	CASSLGQGSSPLHF	TGTGCCAGCAGTTTAGGACAGGGATCTTCACCCCTCCACTTT
NA	TRBV18	TRBJ1-6	once	CATSPSGDYNSPLHF	TGTGCCACCTCCCCTTCGGGGGATTATAATTCACCCCTCCACTTT
TRBD2	TRBV4-2	TRBJ2-1	NA	CASSQDRPRSSGSYNEQFF	TGTGCCAGCAGCCAAGATAGGCCCCGGTCTAGCGGCTCCTACAATGAGCAGTTCTTC
TRBD2	TRBV9	TRBJ2-7	NA	CASSGLAGFSEQYF	TGTGCCAGCAGCGGACTAGCGGGCTTCTCCGAGCAGTACTTC
NA	TRBV5-5	TRBJ1-3	NA	CASSLDSSTGNTIYF	TGTGCCAGCAGCCTGGACAGCTCCACTGGAAACACCATATATTTT
TRBD1	TRBV7-8	TRBJ2-7	NA	CASSLNRGSYEQYF	TGTGCCAGCAGCTTAAACAGGGGATCCTACGAGCAGTACTTC
NA	TRBV5-6	TRBJ1-1	NA	CASTRRRGSETEAFF	TGTGCCAGCACCCGACGGAGAGGGTCGGAAACTGAAGCTTTCTTT
TRBD1	TRBV12-3/TRBV12-4	TRBJ2-2	few	CASSRQGTGELFF	TGTGCCAGCAGTCGACAGGGGACCGGGGAGCTGTTTTTT
NA	TRBV12-3/TRBV12-4	TRBJ1-4	few	CASSGPNEKLFF	TGTGCCAGCAGTGGGCCTAATGAAAAACTGTTTTTT
NA	TRBV28	TRBJ1-5	NA	CASSLNGGNQPQHF	TGTGCCAGCAGTTTAAACGGGGGCAATCAGCCCCAGCATTTT
TRBD1	TRBV12-5	TRBJ1-1	NA	CASRQGGTEAFF	TGTGCTAGTAGACAGGGGGGGACTGAAGCTTTCTTT
NA	TRBV3-1/TRBV3-2	TRBJ1-2	NA	CASSQGLAGGYTF	TGTGCCAGCAGCCAAGGCTTGGCGGGTGGCTACACCTTC
NA	TRBV5-4	TRBJ1-1	few	CASSLRGQTTEAFF	TGTGCCAGCAGCTTGAGAGGACAGACCACTGAAGCTTTCTTT
TRBD1	TRBV28	TRBJ2-7	NA	CASSLTGGASYEQYF	TGTGCCAGCAGCCTGACAGGGGGCGCCTCCTACGAGCAGTACTTC
NA	TRBV3-1/TRBV3-2	TRBJ1-2	NA	CASSQGPDYGYTF	TGTGCCAGCAGCCAAGGCCCAGACTATGGCTACACCTTC
NA	TRBV20-1	TRBJ2-3	NA	CSASPNAQYF	TGCAGTGCTAGCCCCAATGCGCAGTATTTT
NA	TRBV24-1	TRBJ2-1	NA	CATSGGAGPSYNEQFF	TGTGCCACCAGTGGAGGAGCGGGCCCCTCCTACAATGAGCAGTTCTTC
NA	TRBV9	TRBJ2-7	NA	CASSVGVEGSYEQYF	TGTGCCAGCAGCGTAGGAGTGGAGGGGTCCTACGAGCAGTACTTC
TRBD1	TRBV2	TRBJ1-1	NA	CASRPRTGNTEAFF	TGTGCCAGCAGACCACGGACAGGGAACACTGAAGCTTTCTTT
TRBD1	TRBV5-6	TRBJ1-5	NA	CASSARGQGNQPQHF	TGTGCCAGCAGCGCCAGGGGGCAGGGCAATCAGCCCCAGCATTTT
TRBD1	TRBV6-5	TRBJ2-1	NA	CASSRTGNNEQFF	TGTGCCAGCTCCAGGACAGGGAACAATGAGCAGTTCTTC
TRBD1	TRBV7-2	TRBJ1-2	few	CASSSGQGAYYGYTF	TGTGCCAGCAGCTCAGGACAGGGGGCTTACTATGGCTACACCTTC
NA	TRBV7-2	TRBJ2-7	NA	CASSLALASTYEQYF	TGTGCCAGCAGCTTAGCCCTAGCTTCGACCTACGAGCAGTACTTC
NA	TRBV10-3	TRBJ2-3	once	CAISAISGLSTDTQYF	TGTGCCATCAGTGCGATTAGCGGCCTTAGCACAGATACGCAGTATTTT
TRBD1	TRBV3-1/TRBV3-2	TRBJ2-5	NA	CASSLQGTQETQYF	TGTGCCAGCAGCCTACAGGGGACCCAAGAGACCCAGTACTTC
TRBD2	TRBV7-3	TRBJ2-1	NA	CASSLGLAGNEQFF	TGTGCCAGCAGCTTGGGACTAGCGGGGAATGAGCAGTTCTTC
TRBD2	TRBV6-1	TRBJ2-1	NA	CASSDSGTSGIYEQFF	TGTGCCAGCAGTGATTCGGGGACTAGCGGGATCTATGAGCAGTTCTTC
TRBD1	TRBV11-3	TRBJ1-6	few	CASRDVGQATSSYNSPLHF	TGTGCCAGCAGAGATGTGGGACAGGCGACCAGCTCCTATAATTCACCCCTCCACTTT